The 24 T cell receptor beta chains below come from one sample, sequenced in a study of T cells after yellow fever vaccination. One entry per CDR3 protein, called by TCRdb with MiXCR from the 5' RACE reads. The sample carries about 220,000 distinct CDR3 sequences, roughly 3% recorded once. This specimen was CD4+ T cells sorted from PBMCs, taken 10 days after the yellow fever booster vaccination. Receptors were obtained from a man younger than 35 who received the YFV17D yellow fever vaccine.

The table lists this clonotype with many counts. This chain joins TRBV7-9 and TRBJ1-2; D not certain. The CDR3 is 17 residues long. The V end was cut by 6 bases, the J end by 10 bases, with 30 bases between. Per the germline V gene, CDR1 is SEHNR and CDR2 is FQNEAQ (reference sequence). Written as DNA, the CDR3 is TGTGCCAGCAGGCATAGTAGTTTCAGAGGGCGGGGAGAAGACTACACCTTC. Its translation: CASRHSSFRGRGEDYTF.

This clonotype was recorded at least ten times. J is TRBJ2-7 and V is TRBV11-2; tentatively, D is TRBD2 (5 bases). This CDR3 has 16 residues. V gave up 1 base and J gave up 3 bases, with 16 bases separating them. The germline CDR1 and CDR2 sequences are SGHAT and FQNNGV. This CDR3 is CASSLAIWAGGYEQYF. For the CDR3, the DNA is TGTGCCAGCAGCTTAGCGATTTGGGCAGGAGGCTACGAGCAGTACTTC.

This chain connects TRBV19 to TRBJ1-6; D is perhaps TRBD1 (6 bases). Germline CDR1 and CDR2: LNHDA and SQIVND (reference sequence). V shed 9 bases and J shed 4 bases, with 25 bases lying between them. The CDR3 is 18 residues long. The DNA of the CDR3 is TGTGCCAGCGCCACCCTAACGCGACAGGTGGGGTATAATTCACCCCTCCACTTT. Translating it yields CASATLTRQVGYNSPLHF.

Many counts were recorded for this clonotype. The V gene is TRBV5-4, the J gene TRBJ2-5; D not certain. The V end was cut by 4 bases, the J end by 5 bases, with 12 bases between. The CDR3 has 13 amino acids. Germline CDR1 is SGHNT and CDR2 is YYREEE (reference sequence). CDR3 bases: TGTGCCAGCAGCCCTGACGGCCGGGAGACCCAGTACTTC. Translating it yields CASSPDGRETQYF.

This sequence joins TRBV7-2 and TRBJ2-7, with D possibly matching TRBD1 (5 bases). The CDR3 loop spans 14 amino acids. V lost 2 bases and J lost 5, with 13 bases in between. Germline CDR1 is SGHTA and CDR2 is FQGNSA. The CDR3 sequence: CASSLKTGPDEQYF. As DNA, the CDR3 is TGTGCCAGCAGCTTAAAAACAGGTCCAGACGAGCAGTACTTC. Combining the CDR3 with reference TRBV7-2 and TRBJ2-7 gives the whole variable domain GAGVSQSPSNKVTEKGKDVELRCDPISGHTALYWYRQSLGQGLEFLIYFQGNSAPDKSGLPSDRFSAERTGGSVSTLTIQRTQQEDSAVYLCASSLKTGPDEQYFGPGTRLTVT.

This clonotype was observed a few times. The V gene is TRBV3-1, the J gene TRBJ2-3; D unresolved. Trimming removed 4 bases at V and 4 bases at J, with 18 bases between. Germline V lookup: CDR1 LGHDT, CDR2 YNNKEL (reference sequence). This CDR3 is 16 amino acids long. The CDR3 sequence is CASSPYLGETADTQYF. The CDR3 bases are TGTGCCAGCAGCCCCTACCTTGGAGAAACCGCAGATACGCAGTATTTT.

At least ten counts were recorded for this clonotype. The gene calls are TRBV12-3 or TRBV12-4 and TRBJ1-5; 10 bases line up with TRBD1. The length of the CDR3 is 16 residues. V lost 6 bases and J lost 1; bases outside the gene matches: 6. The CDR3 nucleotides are TGTGCCAGCAGCCTCGGGACAGGGGTGAGCAATCAGCCCCAGCATTTT. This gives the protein CASSLGTGVSNQPQHF.

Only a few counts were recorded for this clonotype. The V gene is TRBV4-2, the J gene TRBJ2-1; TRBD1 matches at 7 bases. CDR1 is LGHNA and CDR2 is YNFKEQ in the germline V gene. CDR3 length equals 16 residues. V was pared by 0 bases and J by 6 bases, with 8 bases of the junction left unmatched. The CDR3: CASSQDQGVVGNEQFF. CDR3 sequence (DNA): TGTGCCAGCAGCCAAGATCAGGGGGTAGTGGGCAATGAGCAGTTCTTC.

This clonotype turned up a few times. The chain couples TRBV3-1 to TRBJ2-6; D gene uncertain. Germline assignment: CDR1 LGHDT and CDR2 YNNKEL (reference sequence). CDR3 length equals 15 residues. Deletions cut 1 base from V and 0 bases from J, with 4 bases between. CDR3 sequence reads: CASSQVSSGANVLTF. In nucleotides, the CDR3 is TGTGCCAGCAGCCAAGTGTCCTCTGGGGCCAACGTCCTGACTTTC.

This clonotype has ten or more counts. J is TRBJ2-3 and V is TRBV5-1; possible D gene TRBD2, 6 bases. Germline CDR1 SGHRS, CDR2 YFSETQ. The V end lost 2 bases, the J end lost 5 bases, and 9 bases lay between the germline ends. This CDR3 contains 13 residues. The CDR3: CASSFGSVDTQYF. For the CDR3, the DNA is TGCGCCAGCAGCTTCGGGAGTGTAGATACGCAGTATTTT.

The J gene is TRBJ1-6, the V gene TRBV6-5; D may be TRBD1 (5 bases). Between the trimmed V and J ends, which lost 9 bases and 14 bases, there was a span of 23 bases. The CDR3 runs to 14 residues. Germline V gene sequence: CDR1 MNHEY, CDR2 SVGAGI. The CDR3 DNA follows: TGTGCCAGGAAAGAATCCCCAGGGAGGCGGTCCCTCCACTTT. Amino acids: CARKESPGRRSLHF.

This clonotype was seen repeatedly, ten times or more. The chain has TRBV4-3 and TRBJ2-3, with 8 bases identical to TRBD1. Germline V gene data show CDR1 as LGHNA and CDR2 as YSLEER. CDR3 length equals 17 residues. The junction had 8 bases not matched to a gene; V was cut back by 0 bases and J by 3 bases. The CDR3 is CASSQDSRGQGTDTQYF. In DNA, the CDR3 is TGCGCCAGCAGCCAAGATAGTAGAGGACAGGGTACAGATACGCAGTATTTT.

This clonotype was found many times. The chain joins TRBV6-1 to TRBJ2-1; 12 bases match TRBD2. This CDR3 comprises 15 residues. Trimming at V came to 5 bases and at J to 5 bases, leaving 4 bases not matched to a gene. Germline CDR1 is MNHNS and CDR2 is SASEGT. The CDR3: CASSPWTSGDNEQFF. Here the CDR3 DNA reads TGTGCCAGCAGTCCTTGGACTAGCGGGGACAATGAGCAGTTCTTC.

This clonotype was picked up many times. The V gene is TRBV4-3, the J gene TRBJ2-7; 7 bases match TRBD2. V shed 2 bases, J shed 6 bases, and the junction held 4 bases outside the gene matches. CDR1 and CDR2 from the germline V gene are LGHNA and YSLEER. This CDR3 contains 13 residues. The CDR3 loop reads CASSQITGGEQYV. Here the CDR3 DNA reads TGCGCCAGCAGCCAAATAACGGGGGGCGAGCAGTACGTC.

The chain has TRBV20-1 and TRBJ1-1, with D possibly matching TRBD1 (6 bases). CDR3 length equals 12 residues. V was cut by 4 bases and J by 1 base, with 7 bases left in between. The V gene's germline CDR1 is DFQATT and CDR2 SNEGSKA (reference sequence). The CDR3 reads CSATRGNTEAFF. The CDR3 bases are TGCAGTGCTACCAGGGGGAACACTGAAGCTTTCTTT.

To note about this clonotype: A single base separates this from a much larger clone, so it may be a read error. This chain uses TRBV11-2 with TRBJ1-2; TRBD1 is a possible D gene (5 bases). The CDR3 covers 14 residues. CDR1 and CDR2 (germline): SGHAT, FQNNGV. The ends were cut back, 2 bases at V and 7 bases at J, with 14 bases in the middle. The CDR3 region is CASSLTRQSFGYTF. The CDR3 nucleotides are TGTGCCAGCAGCTTAACAAGACAGTCCTTTGGCTACACCTTC.

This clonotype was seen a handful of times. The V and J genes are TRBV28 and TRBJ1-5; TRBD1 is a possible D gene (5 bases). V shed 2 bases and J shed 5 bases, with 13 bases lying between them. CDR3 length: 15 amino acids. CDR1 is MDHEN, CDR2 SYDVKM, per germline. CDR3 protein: CASSLPGIGDQPQHF. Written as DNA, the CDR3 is TGTGCCAGCAGTTTACCAGGGATAGGGGATCAGCCCCAGCATTTT.

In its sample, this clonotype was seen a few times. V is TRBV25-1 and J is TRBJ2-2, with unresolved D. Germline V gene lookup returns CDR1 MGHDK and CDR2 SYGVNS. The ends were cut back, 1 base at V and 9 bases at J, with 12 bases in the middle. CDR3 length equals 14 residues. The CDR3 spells CASSELGGSRELFF. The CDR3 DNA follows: TGTGCCAGCAGTGAATTGGGCGGTTCAAGGGAGCTGTTTTTT.

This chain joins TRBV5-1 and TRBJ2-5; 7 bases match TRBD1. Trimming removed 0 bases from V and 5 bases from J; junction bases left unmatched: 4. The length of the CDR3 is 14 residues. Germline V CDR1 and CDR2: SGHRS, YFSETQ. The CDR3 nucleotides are TGCGCCAGCAGCTTGGAACAGGGGTGGGAGACCCAGTACTTC. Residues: CASSLEQGWETQYF.

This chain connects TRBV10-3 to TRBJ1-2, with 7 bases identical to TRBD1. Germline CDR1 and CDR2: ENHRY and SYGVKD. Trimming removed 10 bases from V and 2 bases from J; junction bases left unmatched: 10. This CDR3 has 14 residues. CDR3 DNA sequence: TGTGCCAGCCGGCCGGACAGGACCAACTATGGCTACACCTTC. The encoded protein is CASRPDRTNYGYTF.

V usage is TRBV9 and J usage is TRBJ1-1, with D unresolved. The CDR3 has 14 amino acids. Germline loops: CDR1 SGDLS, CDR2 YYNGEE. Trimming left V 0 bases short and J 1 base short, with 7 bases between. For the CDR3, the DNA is TGTGCCAGCAGCGTAGAACAGCCGAACACTGAAGCTTTCTTT. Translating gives CASSVEQPNTEAFF. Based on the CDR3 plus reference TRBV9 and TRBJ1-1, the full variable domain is DSGVTQTPKHLITATGQRVTLRCSPRSGDLSVYWYQQSLDQGLQFLIQYYNGEERAKGNILERFSAQQFPDLHSELNLSSLELGDSALYFCASSVEQPNTEAFFGQGTRLTVV.

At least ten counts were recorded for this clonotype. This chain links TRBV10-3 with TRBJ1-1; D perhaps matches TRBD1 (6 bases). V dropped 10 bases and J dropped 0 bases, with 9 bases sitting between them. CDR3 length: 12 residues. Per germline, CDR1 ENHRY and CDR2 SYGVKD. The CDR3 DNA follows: TGTGCCAGCAGGGGAGTGAACACTGAAGCTTTCTTT. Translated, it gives CASRGVNTEAFF.

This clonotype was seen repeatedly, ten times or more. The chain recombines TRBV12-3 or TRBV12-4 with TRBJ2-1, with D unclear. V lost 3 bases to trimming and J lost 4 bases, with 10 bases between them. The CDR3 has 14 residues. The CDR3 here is CASSLVQDYNEQFF. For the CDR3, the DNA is TGTGCCAGCAGTTTGGTTCAGGATTACAATGAGCAGTTCTTC.

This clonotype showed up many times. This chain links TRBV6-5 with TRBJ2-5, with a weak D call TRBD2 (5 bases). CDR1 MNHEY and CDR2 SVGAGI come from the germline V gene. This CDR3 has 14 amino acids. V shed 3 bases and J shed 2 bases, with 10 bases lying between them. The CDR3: CASSYEGYQETQYF. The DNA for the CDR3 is TGTGCCAGCAGTTATGAGGGCTATCAAGAGACCCAGTACTTC.